What follows are 28 T cell receptor beta chains derived from one specimen sequenced in a study of human T cells and chemical hapten exposure. Time point given: patch test 3, about 24 weeks after DPC sensitization. Noted treatment: therapeutic diphenylcyclopropenone sensitization with weekly scalp DPC. TCRdb re-analysed the RACE reads in MiXCR, keeping a single row per CDR3 protein. This repertoire shows roughly 200,000 distinct CDR3 sequences, around 23% found once; its top ten account for around 2.5%. This specimen was whole blood, taken in connection with sensitization to the hapten diphenylcyclopropenone (DPC). These receptors all stem from a woman aged 35 to 49 with alopecia areata. Some clones in this sample may be carry-over from other donors' samples.

Only a few counts were recorded for this clonotype. The CDR3 region has the DNA TGTGCCAGTAGTATGAGCCAGTCCCCCTACAATGAGCAGTTCTTC. Translating gives CASSMSQSPYNEQFF. The genes are TRBV19 and TRBJ2-1; D unresolved. CDR1 is LNHDA and CDR2 is SQIVND in the germline V gene (reference sequence). The CDR3 is made up of 15 amino acids. V lost 3 bases and J 2 bases, leaving 11 bases between the germline ends.

V usage is TRBV6-5 and J usage is TRBJ2-5; 10 bases map to TRBD1. Losses at the gene ends were 5 bases for V and 1 base for J; bases not matched to a gene: 1. This CDR3 is built from 14 residues. The germline CDR1 and CDR2 sequences are MNHEY and SVGAGI. CDR3 bases: TGTGCCAGCAGTGGACAGGGGGGCCAAGAGACCCAGTACTTC. It is translated as CASSGQGGQETQYF.

In its sample, this clonotype was seen many times. This chain links TRBV20-1 with TRBJ2-7; maybe TRBD1 (6 bases). The CDR3 sequence is 12 residues long. Per germline, CDR1 DFQATT and CDR2 SNEGSKA (reference sequence). V shed 3 bases and J shed 0 bases, with 6 bases lying between them. This CDR3 reads CSARDSSYEQYF. The CDR3 DNA reads TGCAGTGCTAGGGACAGCTCCTACGAGCAGTACTTC.

This clonotype was found once. The chain combines TRBV7-2 with TRBJ1-3; D remains ambiguous. Germline-derived CDR1 and CDR2 are SGHTA and FQGNSA. The CDR3 has 16 residues. V lost 3 bases and J lost 1, with 13 bases in between. CDR3 sequence: CASSFLGHRSGNTIYF. DNA of the CDR3: TGTGCCAGCAGCTTTCTAGGGCACCGTTCTGGAAACACCATATATTTT.

This clonotype was seen more than once but under ten times. The gene calls are TRBV20-1 and TRBJ2-7, with D perhaps TRBD1 (6 bases). V was cut by 5 bases and J by 0 bases, with 11 bases left in between. The CDR3 runs to 13 residues. Germline V gene lookup returns CDR1 DFQATT and CDR2 SNEGSKA (reference sequence). The CDR3 loop reads CSASQGISYEQYF. The DNA of the CDR3 is TGCAGTGCTTCCCAGGGGATCTCCTACGAGCAGTACTTC.

The chain employs TRBV7-2 and TRBJ2-3; no clear D gene. The V gene's germline CDR1 is SGHTA and CDR2 FQGNSA. This CDR3 has 14 amino acids. Trimming cost V 5 bases and J 0 bases, with 9 bases left between them. In DNA form, the CDR3 reads TGTGCCAGCAGCGCGACCTCTAGCACAGATACGCAGTATTTT. Translation: CASSATSSTDTQYF.

In this sample, this clonotype turned up a few times. The chain is built from TRBV4-1 and TRBJ1-2; no clear D. Trimming pared 0 bases from V and 12 bases from J, leaving 17 bases between. The CDR3 runs to 14 residues. CDR1 and CDR2 from the germline V gene are MGHRA and YSYEKL. In nucleotides, the CDR3 is TGCGCCAGCAGCCAAGAGCTTGGAGCGGTAGGAAACACCTTC. Translated: CASSQELGAVGNTF.

In this sample, this clonotype turned up a few times. The chain couples TRBV10-3 to TRBJ2-1; 9 bases match TRBD2. CDR1 ENHRY and CDR2 SYGVKD come from the germline V gene. The length of the CDR3 is 15 residues. The V gene end was trimmed by 5 bases and the J gene end by 0 bases; junction bases not matched to a gene: 2. DNA for the CDR3: TGTGCCATCAGTTTTAGCGGGAGCTCCTACAATGAGCAGTTCTTC. This sequence encodes CAISFSGSSYNEQFF.

This clonotype appeared many times. The chain links TRBV5-1 to TRBJ2-7; D uncertain. This CDR3 comprises 14 residues. Trimming pared 4 bases from V and 2 bases from J, leaving 13 bases between. Germline V CDR1 and CDR2: SGHRS, YFSETQ. This CDR3 is CASSPVGFAYEQYF. The DNA for the CDR3 is TGCGCCAGCAGCCCGGTAGGGTTCGCCTACGAGCAGTACTTC.

In this sample, this clonotype turned up many times. The CDR3 loop is CSVEDQVGSGANVLTF. CDR3 nucleotides: TGCAGCGTTGAAGACCAGGTGGGCTCTGGGGCCAACGTCCTGACTTTC. This chain connects TRBV29-1 to TRBJ2-6; D remains ambiguous. The CDR3 is 16 residues long. V lost 0 bases and J lost 0, with 9 bases in between. CDR1 is SQVTM and CDR2 is ANQGSEA in the germline V gene.

The V gene is TRBV6-6, the J gene TRBJ1-4; no firm D call. Germline V gene lookup returns CDR1 MNHNY and CDR2 SVGAGI (reference sequence). This CDR3 spans 14 amino acids. V dropped 7 bases and J dropped 4 bases, with 13 bases sitting between them. DNA of the CDR3: TGTGCCAGCACTTCCCTTCGGGGTAATGAAAAACTGTTTTTT. It codes for CASTSLRGNEKLFF.

This clonotype occurred many times. The chain is built from TRBV20-1 and TRBJ1-1; no reliable D call. Germline values: CDR1 DFQATT, CDR2 SNEGSKA (reference sequence). The CDR3 sequence is 10 residues long. Trimming removed 6 bases at V and 8 bases at J, with 10 bases between. The CDR3 sequence is CSAFGLEAFF. The CDR3 nucleotides read TGCAGTGCGTTCGGACTGGAAGCTTTCTTT.

This clonotype was counted many times. The V and J genes are TRBV19 and TRBJ2-6; D call uncertain. Between the trimmed V and J ends, which lost 4 bases and 0 bases, there was a span of 7 bases. In germline, CDR1 is LNHDA, CDR2 SQIVND (reference sequence). This CDR3 is built from 15 residues. The CDR3: CASSKTYSGANVLTF. DNA of the CDR3: TGTGCCAGTAGTAAGACCTACTCTGGGGCCAACGTCCTGACTTTC.

This clonotype was counted at least ten times. The junction shows a germline mismatch at one end, possibly a read error. This sequence joins TRBV20-1 and TRBJ2-7; D gene uncertain. Germline V gene data show CDR1 as DFQATT and CDR2 as SNEGSKA (reference sequence). The CDR3 is made up of 12 amino acids. CDR3 DNA: TGCAGCGCTAGGACGGGTTCCTACGAGCAGTACTTC. Its protein product is CSARTGSYEQYF.

The chain combines TRBV20-1 with TRBJ2-1; 9 nucleotides align to TRBD1. Trimming at V came to 6 bases and at J to 8 bases, leaving 14 bases not matched to a gene. Germline CDR1 DFQATT, CDR2 SNEGSKA (reference sequence). The length of the CDR3 is 15 residues. The CDR3 loop reads CSAFKQGAGGDEQFF. The CDR3 coding sequence is TGCAGTGCGTTCAAACAGGGGGCTGGGGGGGATGAGCAGTTCTTC.

This clonotype was detected a few times. The V call is TRBV5-1, the J call TRBJ2-5; 7 bases agree with TRBD2. The trim removed 4 bases at V and 5 bases at J, leaving 14 bases unmatched. Germline-derived CDR1 and CDR2 are SGHRS and YFSETQ. This CDR3 comprises 16 residues. In DNA form, the CDR3 reads TGCGCCAGCAGCGGGAGACTAGCCCAGGGCGGGGAGACCCAGTACTTC. It encodes CASSGRLAQGGETQYF. Complete variable domain (other parts from reference TRBV5-1 and TRBJ2-5): KAGVTQTPRYLIKTRGQQVTLSCSPISGHRSVSWYQQTPGQGLQFLFEYFSETQRNKGNFPGRFSGRQFSNSRSEMNVSTLELGDSALYLCASSGRLAQGGETQYFGPGTRLLVL.

This clonotype was seen ten or more times. The chain employs TRBV7-9 and TRBJ2-3; 11 bases are shared with TRBD2. From germline, CDR1 is SEHNR and CDR2 FQNEAQ (reference sequence). The V segment lost 4 bases and the J segment 5 bases; nucleotides outside the gene matches: 14. The CDR3 runs to 18 residues. The CDR3 region has the DNA TGTGCCAGCAGCTCCCTTCCGACTAGCGGGAAATCGAAAGATACGCAGTATTTT. This gives the protein CASSSLPTSGKSKDTQYF.

This clonotype was detected a few times. V is TRBV7-2 and J is TRBJ2-5; the match to TRBD2 covers 7 bases. J lost 9 bases, V lost 4 bases, and 5 bases had no gene match. The CDR3 is made up of 12 amino acids. CDR1 is SGHTA, CDR2 FQGNSA, per germline. The CDR3 sequence: CASSSSAGPQYF. The DNA for the CDR3 is TGTGCCAGCAGCTCCTCAGCGGGGCCCCAGTACTTC.

This clonotype was counted a few times. V gene TRBV4-1 combines with J gene TRBJ2-3, with D possibly TRBD2 on 7 matching bases. The CDR3 loop spans 16 amino acids. Per germline, CDR1 MGHRA and CDR2 YSYEKL. V gave up 1 base and J gave up 2 bases, with 13 bases separating them. CDR3 sequence reads: CASSQGGGPFTDTQYF. The DNA of the CDR3 is TGCGCCAGCAGCCAAGGGGGGGGGCCCTTCACAGATACGCAGTATTTT.

The V call is TRBV3-1, the J call TRBJ2-7; D ambiguous. The CDR3 is made up of 13 amino acids. Looked up from germline, CDR1 is LGHDT and CDR2 is YNNKEL (reference sequence). Trimming removed 4 bases at V and 7 bases at J, with 14 bases between. In DNA form, the CDR3 reads TGTGCCAGCAGCCCTAATGAGCTGGCAGAGCAGTACTTC. Its translation: CASSPNELAEQYF.

This clonotype has just a few counts. The chain employs TRBV11-2 and TRBJ2-5; D is perhaps TRBD2 (5 bases). CDR1 and CDR2 (germline): SGHAT, FQNNGV. The V end was cut by 5 bases, the J end by 0 bases, with 13 bases between. The CDR3 has 15 amino acids. The CDR3 DNA reads TGTGCCAGCAGCCCGAGGGTCGCTTACCAAGAGACCCAGTACTTC. It specifies CASSPRVAYQETQYF.

The J gene is TRBJ2-5, the V gene TRBV24-1; 10 positions agree with TRBD1. The CDR3 length is 15 residues. From germline, CDR1 is KGHDR and CDR2 SFDVKD. V gave up 4 bases and J gave up 3 bases; unmatched junction bases: 4. The CDR3 loop is CATSESGQGKETQYF. The DNA of the CDR3 is TGTGCCACCAGTGAGTCGGGACAGGGGAAAGAGACCCAGTACTTC.

This clonotype was seen many times. The chain is built from TRBV28 and TRBJ1-1, with D uncertain. Per the germline V gene, CDR1 is MDHEN and CDR2 is SYDVKM. The CDR3 sequence is 12 residues long. With 1 base removed from V and 7 bases from J, the gap between germline ends came to 7 bases. The CDR3 here is CASSLLGDEAFF. The DNA for the CDR3 is TGTGCCAGCAGTTTATTGGGAGATGAAGCTTTCTTT.

The chain couples TRBV6-9 to TRBJ1-5, with D possibly TRBD1 on 5 matching bases. Germline loops: CDR1 MNHGY, CDR2 SVAAGI. The CDR3 totals 12 residues. V was pared by 10 bases and J by 4 bases, with 11 bases between. The CDR3 DNA reads TGTGCCACTCACAGGCGGAATCAGCCCCAGCATTTT. Translation gives CATHRRNQPQHF.

The rearrangement joins TRBV7-9 to TRBJ2-1; possibly TRBD1 for D (6 bases). V was pared by 3 bases and J by 5 bases, with 11 bases between. The CDR3 consists of 14 residues. The germline gives CDR1 SEHNR, CDR2 FQNEAQ (reference sequence). CDR3 amino acids: CASSFDRSDNEQFF. In nucleotides, the CDR3 is TGTGCCAGCAGCTTCGACAGGAGCGACAATGAGCAGTTCTTC.

This chain joins TRBV29-1 and TRBJ2-2; TRBD2 is a possible D gene (6 bases). V shed 5 bases and J shed 6 bases, with 16 bases lying between them. Per germline, CDR1 SQVTM and CDR2 ANQGSEA. CDR3 length equals 14 residues. The chain's CDR3 is CSVSQAGLAGELFF. The CDR3 DNA is TGCAGCGTTTCGCAAGCGGGCCTGGCCGGGGAGCTGTTTTTT.

This chain links TRBV29-1 with TRBJ2-7; 12 nucleotides agree with TRBD1. The CDR3 contains 14 residues. CDR1 and CDR2 (germline): SQVTM, ANQGSEA. The V and J ends lost 7 bases and 7 bases, in that order; junction bases with no gene match: 11. CDR3 sequence (DNA): TGCAGCGCTGGGCCGGGACAGGGGGCGGGAGAGCAGTACTTC. It codes for CSAGPGQGAGEQYF.

This chain uses TRBV6-5 with TRBJ2-2, with a tentative D call TRBD2 (5 bases). In germline, CDR1 is MNHEY, CDR2 SVGAGI. The CDR3 consists of 13 residues. Between the trimmed V and J ends, which lost 5 bases and 3 bases, there was a span of 7 bases. DNA for the CDR3: TGTGCCAGCAGTAGGACTTACACCGGGGAGCTGTTTTTT. It translates to CASSRTYTGELFF.